The next 22 T cell receptor beta chains were all read from a single sample in a study of cytomegalovirus exposure and HLA in healthy donors. PCR employed 60 Vbeta and 13 Jbeta primers. Assay used: immunoSEQ multiplex PCR; TCRdb lists only in-frame clones, some missing. The sample includes more than 85,000 clones, about 80% of them seen just once. Material: PBMCs. The receptors derive from a woman aged 60-75 years in good health and CMV-seropositive.

The V gene is TRBV5-1, the J gene TRBJ2-3; 9 bases match TRBD2. Trimming took 4 bases from V and 1 from J; bases not matched to a gene: 7. The germline CDR1 and CDR2 sequences are SGHRS and YFSETQ. The CDR3 length is 16 residues. In nucleotides, the CDR3 is TGCGCCAGCAGCCCGCCGTCTAGCGGGGGCACAGATACGCAGTATTTT. Protein sequence: CASSPPSSGGTDTQYF. Drawing the rest from reference TRBV5-1 and TRBJ2-3, the complete variable domain is KAGVTQTPRYLIKTRGQQVTLSCSPISGHRSVSWYQQTPGQGLQFLFEYFSETQRNKGNFPGRFSGRQFSNSRSEMNVSTLELGDSALYLCASSPPSSGGTDTQYFGPGTRLTVL.

This chain links TRBV5-1 with TRBJ2-3; maybe TRBD1 (5 bases). Trimming took off 5 bases at V and 0 bases at J, with 16 bases between the two ends. In germline, CDR1 is SGHRS, CDR2 YFSETQ. This CDR3 is built from 16 residues. CDR3 DNA sequence: TGCGCCAGCAGTCCTGACAGAGCCTCTAGCACAGATACGCAGTATTTT. It codes for CASSPDRASSTDTQYF.

The chain combines TRBV9 with TRBJ1-5; a weak D match, TRBD1 (6 bases). The CDR3 sequence is 15 residues long. CDR1 is SGDLS, CDR2 YYNGEE, per germline. V was trimmed by 3 bases and J by 5 bases, leaving 15 bases between them. The CDR3 DNA reads TGTGCCAGCAGCGAAGGAGGATCAGGGGATCAGCCCCAGCATTTT. Translation: CASSEGGSGDQPQHF.

The chain recombines TRBV6-1 with TRBJ2-7; 8 nucleotides align to TRBD2. The CDR3 runs 13 residues. Germline assignment: CDR1 MNHNS and CDR2 SASEGT. The J segment lost 3 bases and the V segment lost 10 bases, leaving 8 bases of the junction unmatched. The CDR3: CAIVGLGIYEQYF. The CDR3 DNA sequence: TGTGCCATCGTGGGACTAGGGATCTACGAGCAGTACTTC.

The chain carries TRBV23-1 and TRBJ1-1; TRBD1 matches 10 bases. TRBV23-1 is flagged as an ORF with uncertain function. After removal of 2 bases from V and 5 bases from J, the junction contained 8 bases not matched to a gene. The CDR3 totals 16 residues. The DNA of the CDR3 is TGCGCCAGCAGTCAAGGGAGACAGGGGGCGGGGACTGAAGCTTTCTTT. It is translated as CASSQGRQGAGTEAFF.

The chain employs TRBV21-1 and TRBJ2-5; the table assigns TRBD2, which was not confirmed against the DNA. TRBV21-1 is a listed pseudogene. The CDR3 totals 14 residues. The CDR3 DNA follows: TGTGCCAGCAGCAATTGGACTCACCAAGAGACCCAGTACTTC. Its protein is CASSNWTHQETQYF.

The chain employs TRBV4-2 and TRBJ2-7; 9 bases are shared with TRBD2. The CDR3 is made up of 14 amino acids. V shed 3 bases and J 1 base; nucleotides not matched to a gene: 1. Germline V gene data show CDR1 as LGHNA and CDR2 as YNFKEQ. CDR3 sequence (DNA): TGTGCCAGCAGCCAGGGACTAGCATCCTACGAGCAGTACTTC. It yields the protein CASSQGLASYEQYF.

This clone is a singleton in its sample. The CDR3 DNA reads as TGTGCCAGCAGCTTAAGGGCGGCTAGCGGGAGGGCCGAGGACACCGGGGAGCTGTTTTTT. Amino acid sequence: CASSLRAASGRAEDTGELFF. V and J are TRBV7-6 and TRBJ2-2; 12 bases are shared with TRBD2. Germline V gene lookup returns CDR1 SGHVS and CDR2 FNYEAQ. The CDR3 is 20 amino acids. Trimming cost V 2 bases and J 3 bases; bases outside gene matches: 13.

The chain joins TRBV7-9 to TRBJ2-1; 10 bases fit TRBD1. Germline loops: CDR1 SEHNR, CDR2 FQNEAQ (reference sequence). CDR3 length: 14 amino acids. V was pared by 8 bases and J by 4 bases, with 5 bases of the junction left unmatched. The CDR3 sequence is CASGGTGVYNEQFF. The CDR3, as DNA: TGTGCCAGCGGGGGGACAGGGGTTTACAATGAGCAGTTCTTC.

This clone was found once. The rearrangement uses TRBV2 and TRBJ2-5, with a tentative D call TRBD2 (6 bases). V shed 5 bases and J shed 4 bases, with 8 bases lying between them. Germline V gene lookup returns CDR1 SNHLY and CDR2 FYNNEI. The CDR3 length is 12 residues. CDR3 nucleotides: TGTGCCAGCAGTAGGGGAGGAGAGACCCAGTACTTC. Protein sequence: CASSRGGETQYF.

The chain recombines TRBV6-6 with TRBJ2-3; D is possibly TRBD2 (6 bases). Trimming pared 6 bases from V and 4 bases from J, leaving 14 bases between. This CDR3 has 14 amino acids. Germline V lookup: CDR1 MNHNY, CDR2 SVGAGI (reference sequence). DNA for the CDR3: TGTGCCAGCAGGGAGGGTATAGGCGCAGATACGCAGTATTTT. Residues: CASREGIGADTQYF.

The rearrangement links TRBV27 to TRBJ1-6, with a weak D call TRBD1 (6 bases). Germline CDR1 MNHEY, CDR2 SMNVEV (reference sequence). V lost 1 base to trimming and J lost 6 bases, with 16 bases between them. This CDR3 region has 17 residues. The CDR3 sequence: CASSLFGRGVGNSPLHF. CDR3 sequence (DNA): TGTGCCAGCAGTTTATTCGGCAGGGGAGTTGGTAATTCACCCCTCCACTTT.

The rearrangement links TRBV5-1 to TRBJ2-1, with TRBD1 identical over 11 bases. Germline CDR1 SGHRS, CDR2 YFSETQ. The ends lost 7 bases at V and 2 bases at J; junction bases unmatched: 5. The CDR3 sequence is 15 residues long. The CDR3 sequence: CASGPGQGAYNEQFF. The CDR3 DNA follows: TGCGCCAGCGGACCGGGACAGGGGGCCTACAATGAGCAGTTCTTC. Combining the CDR3 with reference TRBV5-1 and TRBJ2-1 gives the whole variable domain KAGVTQTPRYLIKTRGQQVTLSCSPISGHRSVSWYQQTPGQGLQFLFEYFSETQRNKGNFPGRFSGRQFSNSRSEMNVSTLELGDSALYLCASGPGQGAYNEQFFGPGTRLTVL.

This clone appeared a few times. The V gene is TRBV7-2, the J gene TRBJ2-1; D is undetermined. The CDR3 loop spans 15 amino acids. Germline CDR1 is SGHTA and CDR2 is FQGNSA. Trimming removed 1 base from V and 8 bases from J, with 15 bases in between. CDR3 region: CASSLGGRVADEQFF. The CDR3 coding sequence is TGTGCCAGCAGCTTAGGAGGTCGGGTGGCGGATGAGCAGTTCTTC.

The gene calls are TRBV7-9 and TRBJ2-2; 9 bases are a match to TRBD1. CDR3 length: 16 amino acids. V lost 5 bases, J lost 5 bases, and 9 bases stayed unmatched. Germline V gene lookup returns CDR1 SEHNR and CDR2 FQNEAQ (reference sequence). CDR3 region: CASSRPGQGRTGELFF. DNA of the CDR3: TGTGCCAGCAGCCGACCGGGACAGGGTCGGACCGGGGAGCTGTTTTTT.

The chain recombines TRBV18 with TRBJ1-2; D perhaps matches TRBD1 (6 bases). The V gene's germline CDR1 is KGHSH and CDR2 LQKENI. With 6 bases removed from V and 7 bases from J, the gap between germline ends came to 18 bases. CDR3 length: 14 residues. CDR3 protein: CASSGQNNPSGYTF. CDR3 DNA: TGTGCCAGCTCCGGACAGAATAATCCAAGTGGCTACACCTTC.

This clone is a singleton in its sample. CDR3 protein: CASSRKTGRFYGYTF. CDR3 coding DNA: TGTGCCAGCTCACGGAAGACAGGGCGCTTCTATGGCTACACCTTC. The chain recombines TRBV18 with TRBJ1-2; 7 bases are shared with TRBD1. Trimming cost V 4 bases and J 4 bases; bases outside gene matches: 9. Germline CDR1 is KGHSH and CDR2 is LQKENI. The CDR3 spans 15 residues.

The chain employs TRBV5-1 and TRBJ2-3; 11 nucleotides match TRBD1. V shed 2 bases, J shed 4 bases, and the junction held 3 bases outside the gene matches. CDR1 and CDR2 (germline): SGHRS, YFSETQ. This CDR3 contains 15 residues. CDR3 region: CASSFGQGAPDTQYF. CDR3 nucleotide sequence: TGCGCCAGCAGCTTCGGACAGGGGGCGCCAGATACGCAGTATTTT.

In this sample, this clone turned up once. The V gene is TRBV28, the J gene TRBJ2-5, with D possibly TRBD1 on 5 matching bases. The length of the CDR3 is 13 residues. Germline CDR1 MDHEN, CDR2 SYDVKM. V was pared by 3 bases and J by 2 bases, with 7 bases between. Written as DNA, the CDR3 is TGTGCCAGCAGTTTTAGACAGCAAGAGACCCAGTACTTC. This encodes CASSFRQQETQYF.

The chain recombines TRBV5-8 with TRBJ2-1, with D tentatively TRBD1 (5 bases). V was cut by 4 bases and J by 8 bases, with 25 bases left in between. Germline V gives CDR1 SGHTS, CDR2 YDEGEE. This CDR3 spans 17 amino acids. The CDR3 DNA reads as TGTGCCAGCAGCCCGCAGGGCCTTTTACCCTCCCCCCATGAGCAGTTCTTC. As protein: CASSPQGLLPSPHEQFF.

This chain links TRBV6-1 with TRBJ1-5; tentative D call: TRBD1 (5 bases). CDR1 MNHNS and CDR2 SASEGT come from the germline V gene. The CDR3 extends over 17 amino acids. The V end was cut by 1 base, the J end by 1 base, with 14 bases between. Here the CDR3 reads CASSEGSGRVSNQPQHF. CDR3 nucleotide sequence: TGTGCCAGCAGTGAAGGCTCAGGGAGGGTAAGCAATCAGCCCCAGCATTTT.

The J gene is TRBJ1-2, the V gene TRBV27, with 9 positions matching TRBD1. V shed 4 bases and J 1 base; nucleotides not matched to a gene: 7. CDR3 size: 16 residues. Germline V lookup: CDR1 MNHEY, CDR2 SMNVEV (reference sequence). The DNA for the CDR3 is TGTGCCAGCAGTTCCCGGACAGGGGCGATTAACTATGGCTACACCTTC. It encodes CASSSRTGAINYGYTF.